This T cell receptor beta chain was identified in a study of monozygotic twins with inflammatory bowel disease. With respect to this clonotype: Its target is unknown.

One entry per CDR3 protein, without DNA, is what TCRdb gives after re-calling the 5' RACE reads. This sample's table has about 440,000 distinct CDR3 sequences. Broader study findings: The data did not back a single strong IBD-associated clonotype or signal.

From germline, CDR1 is SGHRS and CDR2 YFSETQ. This CDR3 contains 15 residues. Sample: blood. This sequence was found in a human donor with ulcerative colitis or Crohn's disease, or a healthy co-twin of an affected twin (not recorded which). This sequence joins TRBV5-1 and TRBJ2-2; there is no DNA to check the TCRdb D call of TRBD1. The CDR3 loop reads CASSFGGTRTGELFF.